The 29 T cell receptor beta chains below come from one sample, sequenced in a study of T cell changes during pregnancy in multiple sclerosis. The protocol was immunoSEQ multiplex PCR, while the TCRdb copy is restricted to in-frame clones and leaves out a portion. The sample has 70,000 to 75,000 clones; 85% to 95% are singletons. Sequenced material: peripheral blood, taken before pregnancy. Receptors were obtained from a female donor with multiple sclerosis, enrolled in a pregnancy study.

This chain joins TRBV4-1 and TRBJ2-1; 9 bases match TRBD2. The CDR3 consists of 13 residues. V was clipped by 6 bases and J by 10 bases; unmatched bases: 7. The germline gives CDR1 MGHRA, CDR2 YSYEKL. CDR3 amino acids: CASRGAGGLEQFF. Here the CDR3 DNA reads TGCGCCAGCAGGGGAGCGGGAGGTTTAGAGCAGTTCTTC.

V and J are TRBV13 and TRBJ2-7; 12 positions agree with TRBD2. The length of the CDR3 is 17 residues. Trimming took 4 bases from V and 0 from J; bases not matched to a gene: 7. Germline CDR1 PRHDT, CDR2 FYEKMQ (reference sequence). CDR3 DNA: TGTGCCAGCAGCTGGGGACTAGCGGGCTCTGACTCCTACGAGCAGTACTTC. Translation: CASSWGLAGSDSYEQYF. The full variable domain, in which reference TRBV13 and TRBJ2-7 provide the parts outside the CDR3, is AAGVIQSPRHLIKEKRETATLKCYPIPRHDTVYWYQQGPGQDPQFLISFYEKMQSDKGSIPDRFSAQQFSDYHSELNMSSLELGDSALYFCASSWGLAGSDSYEQYFGPGTRLTVT.

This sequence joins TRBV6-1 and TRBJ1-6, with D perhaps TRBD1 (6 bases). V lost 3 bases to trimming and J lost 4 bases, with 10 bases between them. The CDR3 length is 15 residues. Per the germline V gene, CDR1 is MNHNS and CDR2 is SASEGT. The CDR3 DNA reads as TGTGCCAGCAGTGAGGACAGTTCGTATAATTCACCCCTCCACTTT. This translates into CASSEDSSYNSPLHF.

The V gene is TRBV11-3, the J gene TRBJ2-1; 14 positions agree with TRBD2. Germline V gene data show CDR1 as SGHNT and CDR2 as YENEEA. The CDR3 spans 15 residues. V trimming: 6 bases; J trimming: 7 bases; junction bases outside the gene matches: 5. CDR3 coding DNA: TGTGCCAGCAGTTCGGGACTAGCGGGAGTAAATGAGCAGTTCTTC. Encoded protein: CASSSGLAGVNEQFF.

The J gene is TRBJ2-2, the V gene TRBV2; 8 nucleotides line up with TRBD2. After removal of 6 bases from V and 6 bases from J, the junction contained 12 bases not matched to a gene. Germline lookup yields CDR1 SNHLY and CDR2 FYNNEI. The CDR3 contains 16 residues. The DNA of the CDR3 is TGTGCCAGCAGGGGATGGGCTAGCGGGTCGGCCGGGGAGCTGTTTTTT. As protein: CASRGWASGSAGELFF. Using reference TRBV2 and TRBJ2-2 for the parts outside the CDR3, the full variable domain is EPEVTQTPSHQVTQMGQEVILRCVPISNHLYFYWYRQILGQKVEFLVSFYNNEISEKSEIFDDQFSVERPDGSNFTLKIRSTKLEDSAMYFCASRGWASGSAGELFFGEGSRLTVL.

Here the CDR3 reads CATSRDLQGAGTEAFF. CDR3 nucleotides: TGTGCCACCAGCAGAGATCTCCAGGGGGCGGGCACTGAAGCTTTCTTT. This chain links TRBV15 with TRBJ1-1, with 8 bases fitting TRBD1. This CDR3 is 16 amino acids long. V trimming: 0 bases; J trimming: 4 bases; junction bases outside the gene matches: 7. In germline, CDR1 is LNHNV, CDR2 YYDKDF (reference sequence).

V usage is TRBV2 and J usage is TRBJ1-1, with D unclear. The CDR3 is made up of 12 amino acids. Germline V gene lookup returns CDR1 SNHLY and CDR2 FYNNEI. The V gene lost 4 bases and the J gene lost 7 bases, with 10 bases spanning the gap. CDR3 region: CASSGRENEAFF. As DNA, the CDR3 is TGTGCCAGCAGTGGACGGGAGAATGAAGCTTTCTTT.

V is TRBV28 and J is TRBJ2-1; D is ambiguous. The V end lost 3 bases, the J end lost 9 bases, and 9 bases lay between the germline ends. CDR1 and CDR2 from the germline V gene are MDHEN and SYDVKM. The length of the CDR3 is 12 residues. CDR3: CASSLRFGEQFF. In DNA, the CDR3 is TGTGCCAGCAGTTTGAGGTTTGGTGAGCAGTTCTTC.

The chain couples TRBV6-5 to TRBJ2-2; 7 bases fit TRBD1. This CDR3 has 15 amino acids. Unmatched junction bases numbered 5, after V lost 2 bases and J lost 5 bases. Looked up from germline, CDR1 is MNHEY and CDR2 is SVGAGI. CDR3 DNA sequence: TGTGCCAGCAGTTACAACAGGGGTAGTACCGGGGAGCTGTTTTTT. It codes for CASSYNRGSTGELFF.

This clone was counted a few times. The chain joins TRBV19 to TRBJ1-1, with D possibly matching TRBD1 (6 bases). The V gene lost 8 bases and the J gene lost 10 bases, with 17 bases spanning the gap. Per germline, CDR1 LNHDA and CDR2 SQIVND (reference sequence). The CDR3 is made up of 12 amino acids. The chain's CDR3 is CASGTPVSGAFF. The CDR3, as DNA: TGTGCCAGTGGGACACCTGTTTCAGGAGCTTTCTTT. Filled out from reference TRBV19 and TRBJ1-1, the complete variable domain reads DGGITQSPKYLFRKEGQNVTLSCEQNLNHDAMYWYRQDPGQGLRLIYYSQIVNDFQKGDIAEGYSVSREKKESFPLTVTSAQKNPTAFYLCASGTPVSGAFFGQGTRLTVV.

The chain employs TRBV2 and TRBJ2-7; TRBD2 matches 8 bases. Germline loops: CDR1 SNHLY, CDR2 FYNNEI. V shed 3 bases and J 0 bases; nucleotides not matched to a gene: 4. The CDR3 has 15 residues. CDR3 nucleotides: TGTGCCAGCAGTGAGGGTAGCGGGACCTCCTACGAGCAGTACTTC. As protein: CASSEGSGTSYEQYF.

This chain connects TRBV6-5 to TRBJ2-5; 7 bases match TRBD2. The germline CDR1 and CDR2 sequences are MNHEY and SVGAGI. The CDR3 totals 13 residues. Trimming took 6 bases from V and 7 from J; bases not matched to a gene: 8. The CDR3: CASRSTSEGTQYF. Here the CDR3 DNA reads TGTGCCAGCAGGTCCACTAGCGAAGGGACCCAGTACTTC.

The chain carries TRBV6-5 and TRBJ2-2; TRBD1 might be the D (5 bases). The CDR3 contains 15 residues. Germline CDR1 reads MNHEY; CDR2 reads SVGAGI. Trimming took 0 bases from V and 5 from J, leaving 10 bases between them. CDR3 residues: CASSYSGRGTGELFF. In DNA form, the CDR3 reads TGTGCCAGCAGTTACTCGGGAAGGGGAACCGGGGAGCTGTTTTTT.

CDR3 nucleotides: TGTGCCTGGATTAAAACAGGGGAGGATGGCTACACCTTC. Translating it yields CAWIKTGEDGYTF. V and J are TRBV30 and TRBJ1-2; TRBD1 matches 7 bases. The CDR3 consists of 13 residues. V shed 4 bases and J 6 bases; nucleotides not matched to a gene: 8. CDR1 GTSNPN and CDR2 SVGIG come from the germline V gene (reference sequence).

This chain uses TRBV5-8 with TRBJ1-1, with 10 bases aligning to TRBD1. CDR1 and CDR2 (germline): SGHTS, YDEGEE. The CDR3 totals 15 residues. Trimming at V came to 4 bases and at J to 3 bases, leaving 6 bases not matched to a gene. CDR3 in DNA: TGTGCCAGCAGCAGATGGACAGGGGGACACACTGAAGCTTTCTTT. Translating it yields CASSRWTGGHTEAFF.

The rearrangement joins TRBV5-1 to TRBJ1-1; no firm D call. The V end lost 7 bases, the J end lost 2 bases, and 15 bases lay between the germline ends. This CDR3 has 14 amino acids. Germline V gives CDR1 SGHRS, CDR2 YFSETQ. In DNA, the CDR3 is TGCGCCAGCTCCCGAGACACCCGAAACACTGAAGCTTTCTTT. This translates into CASSRDTRNTEAFF.

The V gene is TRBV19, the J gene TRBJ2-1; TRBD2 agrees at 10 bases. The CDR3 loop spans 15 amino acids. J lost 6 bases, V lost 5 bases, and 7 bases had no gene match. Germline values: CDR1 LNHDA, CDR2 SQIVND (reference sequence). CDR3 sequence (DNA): TGTGCCAGTAGTGATGGGACTAGCGCTCCCAATGAGCAGTTCTTC. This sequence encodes CASSDGTSAPNEQFF.

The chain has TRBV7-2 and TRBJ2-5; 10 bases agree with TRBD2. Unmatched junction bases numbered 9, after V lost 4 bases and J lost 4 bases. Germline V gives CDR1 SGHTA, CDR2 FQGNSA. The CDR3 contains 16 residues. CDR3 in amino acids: CASSSTPGLATETQYF. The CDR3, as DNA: TGTGCCAGCAGCTCAACTCCGGGACTAGCGACAGAGACCCAGTACTTC. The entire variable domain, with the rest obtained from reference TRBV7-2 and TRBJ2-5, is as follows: GAGVSQSPSNKVTEKGKDVELRCDPISGHTALYWYRQSLGQGLEFLIYFQGNSAPDKSGLPSDRFSAERTGGSVSTLTIQRTQQEDSAVYLCASSSTPGLATETQYFGPGTRLLVL.

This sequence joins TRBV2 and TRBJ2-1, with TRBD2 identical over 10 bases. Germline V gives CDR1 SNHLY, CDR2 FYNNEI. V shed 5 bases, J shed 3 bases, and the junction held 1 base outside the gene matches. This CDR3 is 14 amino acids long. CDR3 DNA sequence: TGTGCCAGCAGTCGGACTAGCGGCTACAATGAGCAGTTCTTC. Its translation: CASSRTSGYNEQFF.

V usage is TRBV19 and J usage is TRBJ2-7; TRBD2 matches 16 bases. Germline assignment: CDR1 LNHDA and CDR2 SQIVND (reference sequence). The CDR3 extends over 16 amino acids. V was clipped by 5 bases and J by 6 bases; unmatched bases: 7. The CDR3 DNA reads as TGTGCCAGTAGTCCCCAGGGACTAGCGGGAGGGGGCGAGCAGTACTTC. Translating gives CASSPQGLAGGGEQYF. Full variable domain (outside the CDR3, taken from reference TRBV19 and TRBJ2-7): DGGITQSPKYLFRKEGQNVTLSCEQNLNHDAMYWYRQDPGQGLRLIYYSQIVNDFQKGDIAEGYSVSREKKESFPLTVTSAQKNPTAFYLCASSPQGLAGGGEQYFGPGTRLTVT.

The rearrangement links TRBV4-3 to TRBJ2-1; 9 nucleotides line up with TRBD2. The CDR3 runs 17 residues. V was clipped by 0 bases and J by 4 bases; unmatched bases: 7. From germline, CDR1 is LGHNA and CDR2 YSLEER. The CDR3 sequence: CASSQEGAGGPYNEQFF. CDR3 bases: TGCGCCAGCAGCCAAGAAGGGGCGGGAGGGCCGTACAATGAGCAGTTCTTC.

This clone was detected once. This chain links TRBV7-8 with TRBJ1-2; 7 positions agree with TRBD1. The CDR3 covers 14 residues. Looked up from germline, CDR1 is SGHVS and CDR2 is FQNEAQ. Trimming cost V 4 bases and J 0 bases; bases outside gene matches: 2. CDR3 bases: TGTGCCAGCAGCTCGGGACAGTCTAACTATGGCTACACCTTC. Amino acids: CASSSGQSNYGYTF.

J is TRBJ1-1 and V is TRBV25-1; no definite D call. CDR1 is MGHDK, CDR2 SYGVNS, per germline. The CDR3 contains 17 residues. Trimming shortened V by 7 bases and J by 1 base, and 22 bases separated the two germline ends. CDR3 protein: CASTRHAPLEGNTEAFF. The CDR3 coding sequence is TGTGCCAGCACCCGACACGCGCCCTTGGAGGGGAACACTGAAGCTTTCTTT.

The CDR3 DNA follows: TGCGCCAGCAGAGCAGGGGGAGGTGACACAGATACGCAGTATTTT. The encoded protein is CASRAGGGDTDTQYF. The chain uses TRBV4-3 and TRBJ2-3, with a tentative D call TRBD1 (7 bases). Between the trimmed V and J ends, which lost 6 bases and 2 bases, there was a span of 15 bases. The CDR3 is 15 amino acids. Germline lookup yields CDR1 LGHNA and CDR2 YSLEER.

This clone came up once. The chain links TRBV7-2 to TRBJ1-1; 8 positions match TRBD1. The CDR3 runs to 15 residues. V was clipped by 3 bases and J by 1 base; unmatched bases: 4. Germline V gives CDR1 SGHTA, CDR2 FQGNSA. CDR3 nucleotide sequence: TGTGCCAGCAGCTTGGGGGACAGGCGGAACACTGAAGCTTTCTTT. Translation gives CASSLGDRRNTEAFF.

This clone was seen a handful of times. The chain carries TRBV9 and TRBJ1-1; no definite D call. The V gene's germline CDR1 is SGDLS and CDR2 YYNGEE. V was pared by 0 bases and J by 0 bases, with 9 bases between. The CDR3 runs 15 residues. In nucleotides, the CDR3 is TGTGCCAGCAGCGTAGGGGGAGCAATGAACACTGAAGCTTTCTTT. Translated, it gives CASSVGGAMNTEAFF.

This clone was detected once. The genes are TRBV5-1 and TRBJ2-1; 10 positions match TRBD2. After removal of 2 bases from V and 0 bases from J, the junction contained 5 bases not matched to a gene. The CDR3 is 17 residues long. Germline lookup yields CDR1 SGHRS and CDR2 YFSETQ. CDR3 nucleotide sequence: TGCGCCAGCAGCTTATTAGCGGGAGGTAGCTCCTACAATGAGCAGTTCTTC. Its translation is CASSLLAGGSSYNEQFF. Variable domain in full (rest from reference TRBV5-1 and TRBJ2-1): KAGVTQTPRYLIKTRGQQVTLSCSPISGHRSVSWYQQTPGQGLQFLFEYFSETQRNKGNFPGRFSGRQFSNSRSEMNVSTLELGDSALYLCASSLLAGGSSYNEQFFGPGTRLTVL.

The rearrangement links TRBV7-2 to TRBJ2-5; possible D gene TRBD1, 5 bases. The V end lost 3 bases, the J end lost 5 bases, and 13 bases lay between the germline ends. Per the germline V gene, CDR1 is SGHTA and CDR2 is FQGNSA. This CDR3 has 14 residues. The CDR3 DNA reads TGTGCCAGCAGCTTTTCTTCTGGGGCGGAGACCCAGTACTTC. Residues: CASSFSSGAETQYF.

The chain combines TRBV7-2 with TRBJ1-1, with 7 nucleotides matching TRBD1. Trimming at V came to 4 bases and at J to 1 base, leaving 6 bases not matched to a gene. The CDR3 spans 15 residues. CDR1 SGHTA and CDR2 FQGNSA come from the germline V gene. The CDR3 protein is CASSSTGASNTEAFF. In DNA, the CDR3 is TGTGCCAGCAGCTCTACAGGGGCCTCGAACACTGAAGCTTTCTTT.